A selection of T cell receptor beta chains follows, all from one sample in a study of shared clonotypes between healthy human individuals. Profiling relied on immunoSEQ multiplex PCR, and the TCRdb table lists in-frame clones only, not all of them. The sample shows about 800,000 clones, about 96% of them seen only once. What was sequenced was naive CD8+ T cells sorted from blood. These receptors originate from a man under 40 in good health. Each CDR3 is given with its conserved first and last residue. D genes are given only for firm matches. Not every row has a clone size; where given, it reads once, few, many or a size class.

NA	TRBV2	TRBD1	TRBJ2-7	CASTTGTGKSHEQYF	TGTGCCAGCACCACCGGGACAGGGAAGTCCCACGAGCAGTACTTC
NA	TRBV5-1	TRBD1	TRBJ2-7	CASSPGTGVWGEQYF	TGCGCCAGCAGCCCAGGGACAGGGGTCTGGGGAGAGCAGTACTTC
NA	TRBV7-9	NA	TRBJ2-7	CASQMGGYEQYF	TGTGCCAGCCAAATGGGGGGCTACGAGCAGTACTTC
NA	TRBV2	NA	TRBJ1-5	CASREGTGNQPQHF	TGTGCCAGCAGGGAAGGGACGGGCAATCAGCCCCAGCATTTT
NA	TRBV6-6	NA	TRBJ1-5	CASSYSWGNSNQPQHF	TGTGCCAGCAGTTACTCGTGGGGAAATAGCAATCAGCCCCAGCATTTT
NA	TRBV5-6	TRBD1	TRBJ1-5	CASSHGTGNQPQHF	TGTGCCAGCAGCCACGGGACAGGGAATCAGCCCCAGCATTTT
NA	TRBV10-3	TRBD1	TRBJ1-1	CAIRLDRGRNTEAFF	TGTGCCATCAGGCTCGACAGGGGGCGGAACACTGAAGCTTTCTTT
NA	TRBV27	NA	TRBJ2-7	CASSFAGESYEQYF	TGTGCCAGCAGTTTCGCAGGCGAATCCTACGAGCAGTACTTC
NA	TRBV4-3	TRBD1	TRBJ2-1	CASSQGQGYNEQFF	TGCGCCAGCAGCCAGGGACAGGGCTACAATGAGCAGTTCTTC
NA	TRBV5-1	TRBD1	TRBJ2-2	CASSFLQGLGTGELFF	TGCGCCAGCAGCTTCCTACAGGGGTTAGGCACCGGGGAGCTGTTTTTT
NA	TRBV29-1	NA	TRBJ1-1	CSVEFPREDTEAFF	TGCAGCGTTGAGTTTCCCAGGGAGGACACTGAAGCTTTCTTT
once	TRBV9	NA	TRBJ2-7	CASSVDQWTREQYF	TGTGCCAGCAGCGTAGATCAGTGGACTCGCGAGCAGTACTTC
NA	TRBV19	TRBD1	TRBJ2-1	CASSIRQGPYNEQFF	TGTGCCAGTAGTATACGACAGGGACCCTACAATGAGCAGTTCTTC
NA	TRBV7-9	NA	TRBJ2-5	CASSLASETQYF	TGTGCCAGCAGCTTAGCTAGCGAGACCCAGTACTTC
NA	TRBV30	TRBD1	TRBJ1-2	CAWSVMGTGDMRNYGYTF	TGTGCCTGGAGTGTGATGGGGACAGGGGATATGAGAAACTATGGCTACACCTTC
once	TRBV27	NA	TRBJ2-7	CASAPLGLANYEQYF	TGTGCCAGCGCACCCTTGGGCCTAGCCAACTACGAGCAGTACTTC
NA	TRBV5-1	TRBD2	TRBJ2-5	CASSFGASGRTAQETQYF	TGCGCCAGCAGCTTTGGGGCTAGCGGGAGGACGGCGCAAGAGACCCAGTACTTC
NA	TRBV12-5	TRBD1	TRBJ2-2	CASGFLTGGTGELFF	TGTGCTAGTGGTTTTTTGACAGGGGGTACCGGGGAGCTGTTTTTT
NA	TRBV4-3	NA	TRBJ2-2	CASSQDYADTDTGELFF	TGCGCCAGCAGCCAAGATTACGCGGACACGGACACCGGGGAGCTGTTTTTT
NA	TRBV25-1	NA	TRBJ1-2	CASSEYEGYTF	TGTGCCAGCAGTGAATATGAGGGCTACACCTTC
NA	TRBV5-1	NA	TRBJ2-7	CASSLDSPAVYEQYF	TGCGCCAGCAGCTTGGACTCACCGGCGGTATACGAGCAGTACTTC
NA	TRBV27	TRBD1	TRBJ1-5	CASSLGTGRLGQPQHF	TGTGCCAGCAGTTTAGGGACAGGGAGATTGGGCCAGCCCCAGCATTTT
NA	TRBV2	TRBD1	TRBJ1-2	CASSDVGGNYYGYTF	TGTGCCAGCAGTGACGTAGGGGGCAATTACTATGGCTACACCTTC
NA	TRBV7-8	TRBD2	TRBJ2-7	CASSHGGLKPREQYF	TGTGCCAGCAGCCATGGGGGACTAAAACCGCGCGAGCAGTACTTC
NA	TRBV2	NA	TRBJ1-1	CASSVMNTEAFF	TGTGCCAGCAGTGTTATGAACACTGAAGCTTTCTTT
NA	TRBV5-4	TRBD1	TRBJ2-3	CASSTRTGGLTDTQYF	TGTGCCAGCAGCACAAGGACAGGGGGTTTGACAGATACGCAGTATTTT
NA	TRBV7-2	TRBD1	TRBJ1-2	CASSLDLTGDYGYTF	TGTGCCAGCAGCTTAGATTTGACAGGGGACTATGGCTACACCTTC
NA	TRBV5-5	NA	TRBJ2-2	CASSPNPRTGINTGELFF	TGTGCCAGCAGCCCGAACCCCCGGACGGGGATCAACACCGGGGAGCTGTTTTTT
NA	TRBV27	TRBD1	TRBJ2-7	CASSTPDRGLHEQYF	TGTGCCAGCAGTACGCCGGACAGGGGGCTGCACGAGCAGTACTTC
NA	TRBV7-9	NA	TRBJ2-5	CASSYLETQYF	TGTGCCAGCAGCTATCTAGAGACCCAGTACTTC
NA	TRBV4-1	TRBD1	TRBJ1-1	CASSQEDRGGFGEAFF	TGCGCCAGCAGCCAAGAGGACAGGGGAGGATTCGGTGAAGCTTTCTTT
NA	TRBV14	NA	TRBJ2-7	CASSQVGATYEQYF	TGTGCCAGCAGCCAAGTTGGGGCAACCTACGAGCAGTACTTC
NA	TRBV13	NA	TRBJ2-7	CARPWDGTDSYEQYF	TGTGCCAGACCTTGGGACGGGACTGATTCCTACGAGCAGTACTTC
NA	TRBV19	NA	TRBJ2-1	CASSVLPSGYNEQFF	TGTGCCAGTAGTGTTCTTCCTTCAGGGTATAATGAGCAGTTCTTC
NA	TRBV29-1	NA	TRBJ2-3	CSILTGTRSADTQYF	TGCAGCATCCTCACGGGGACGAGGAGCGCAGATACGCAGTATTTT
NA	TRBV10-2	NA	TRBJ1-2	CASSADTNYGYTF	TGCGCCAGCAGCGCCGACACAAACTATGGCTACACCTTC
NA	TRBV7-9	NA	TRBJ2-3	CAIMDTDTQYF	TGTGCCATCATGGACACAGATACGCAGTATTTT
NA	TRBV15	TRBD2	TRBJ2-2	CATNQAGRTGELFF	TGTGCCACCAACCAAGCGGGACGCACCGGGGAGCTGTTTTTT
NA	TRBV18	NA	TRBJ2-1	CASSPESSSYNEQFF	TGTGCCAGCTCACCAGAATCTAGCTCCTACAATGAGCAGTTCTTC
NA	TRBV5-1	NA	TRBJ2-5	CASSLATGQETQYF	TGCGCCAGCAGCTTGGCCACAGGCCAAGAGACCCAGTACTTC
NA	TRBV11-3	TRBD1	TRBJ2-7	CASSSRQGKYEQYF	TGTGCCAGCAGCTCTCGACAGGGAAAGTACGAGCAGTACTTC
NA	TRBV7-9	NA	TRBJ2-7	CASSSSAARRIYEQYF	TGTGCCAGCAGCTCCTCGGCCGCGAGGCGTATCTACGAGCAGTACTTC
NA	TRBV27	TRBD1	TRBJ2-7	CASSFGQGAREQYF	TGTGCCAGCAGTTTTGGACAGGGGGCGCGAGAGCAGTACTTC
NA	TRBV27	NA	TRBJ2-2	CASSLQGFTGELFF	TGTGCCAGCAGCCTCCAAGGCTTCACCGGGGAGCTGTTTTTT
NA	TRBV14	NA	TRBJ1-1	CASSQDVRNTEAFF	TGTGCCAGCAGCCAAGATGTTAGGAACACTGAAGCTTTCTTT
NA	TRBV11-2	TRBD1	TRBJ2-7	CASSHGQGQPYEQYF	TGTGCCAGCAGCCACGGACAGGGACAGCCCTACGAGCAGTACTTC
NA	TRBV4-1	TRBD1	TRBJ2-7	CASSQVLNRGNTYEQYF	TGCGCCAGCAGCCAAGTACTGAACAGGGGCAATACCTACGAGCAGTACTTC
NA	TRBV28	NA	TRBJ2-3	CASSSNTFVDTQYF	TGTGCCAGCAGTTCCAATACGTTTGTTGACACGCAGTATTTT
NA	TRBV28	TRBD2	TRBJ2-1	CASSPRLAGDREQFF	TGTGCCAGCAGTCCACGACTAGCGGGAGATAGGGAGCAGTTCTTC
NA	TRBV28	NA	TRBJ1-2	CASSERFGYTF	TGTGCCAGCAGCGAACGTTTTGGCTACACCTTC
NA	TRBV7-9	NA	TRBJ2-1	CASSPPGGMNEQFF	TGTGCCAGCAGCCCACCTGGGGGGATGAATGAGCAGTTCTTC
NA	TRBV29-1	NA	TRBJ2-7	CSVEGSGADYEQYF	TGCAGCGTTGAAGGGTCAGGGGCCGACTACGAGCAGTACTTC
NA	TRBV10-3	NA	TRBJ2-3	CAISAELTDTQYF	TGTGCCATCAGTGCAGAACTCACAGATACGCAGTATTTT
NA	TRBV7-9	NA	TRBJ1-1	CASSLSGTEAFF	TGTGCCAGCAGCTTATCAGGGACTGAAGCTTTCTTT
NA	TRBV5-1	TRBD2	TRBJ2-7	CASSPVGGTYEQYF	TGCGCCAGCAGCCCCGTGGGAGGGACCTACGAGCAGTACTTC
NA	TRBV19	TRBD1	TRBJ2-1	CASSMTGSFHEQFF	TGTGCCAGTAGTATGACAGGGTCCTTCCATGAGCAGTTCTTC
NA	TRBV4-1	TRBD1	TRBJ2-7	CASSQDRQGAYYEQYF	TGCGCCAGCAGCCAAGATAGACAGGGGGCCTACTACGAGCAGTACTTC
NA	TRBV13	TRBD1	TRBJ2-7	CASRPTGDANEQYF	TGTGCCAGCAGGCCAACAGGGGATGCTAACGAGCAGTACTTC
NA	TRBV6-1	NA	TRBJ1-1	CASSERGGTEAFF	TGTGCCAGCAGTGAAAGAGGGGGCACTGAAGCTTTCTTT